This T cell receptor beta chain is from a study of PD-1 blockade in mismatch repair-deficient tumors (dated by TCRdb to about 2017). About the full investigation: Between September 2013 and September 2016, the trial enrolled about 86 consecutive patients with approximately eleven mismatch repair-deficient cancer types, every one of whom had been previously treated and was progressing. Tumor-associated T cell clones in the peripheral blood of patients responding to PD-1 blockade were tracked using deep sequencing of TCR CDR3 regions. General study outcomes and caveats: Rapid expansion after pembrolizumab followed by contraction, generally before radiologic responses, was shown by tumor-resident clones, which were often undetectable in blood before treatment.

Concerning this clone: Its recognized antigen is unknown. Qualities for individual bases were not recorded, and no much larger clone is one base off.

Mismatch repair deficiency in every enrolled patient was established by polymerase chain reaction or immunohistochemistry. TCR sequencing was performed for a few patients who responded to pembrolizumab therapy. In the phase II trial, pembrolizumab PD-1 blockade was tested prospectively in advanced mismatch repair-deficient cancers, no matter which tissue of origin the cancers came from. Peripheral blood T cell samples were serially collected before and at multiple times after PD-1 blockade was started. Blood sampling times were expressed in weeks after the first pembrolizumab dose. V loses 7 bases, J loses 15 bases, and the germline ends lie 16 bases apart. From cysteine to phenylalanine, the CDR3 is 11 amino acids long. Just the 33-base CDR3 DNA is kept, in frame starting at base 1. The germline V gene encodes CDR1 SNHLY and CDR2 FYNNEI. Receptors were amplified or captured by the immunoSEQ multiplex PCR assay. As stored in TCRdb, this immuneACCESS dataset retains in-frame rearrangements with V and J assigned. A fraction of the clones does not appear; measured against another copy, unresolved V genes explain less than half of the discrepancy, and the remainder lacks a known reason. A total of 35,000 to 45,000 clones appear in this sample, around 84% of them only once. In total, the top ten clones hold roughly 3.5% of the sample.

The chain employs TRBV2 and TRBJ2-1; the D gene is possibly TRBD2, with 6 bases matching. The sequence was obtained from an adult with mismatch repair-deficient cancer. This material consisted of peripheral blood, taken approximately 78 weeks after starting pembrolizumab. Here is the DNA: TGTGCCAGCACTATCGGGACTCAGGGGTTCTTC. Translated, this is CASTIGTQGFF.